This T cell receptor (beta chain) comes out of a study of T-cell memory formation after mild COVID-19. Study in general: There were largely donor-specific TCR clusters.

Germline CDR1 and CDR2: SGHVS and FQNEAQ. Trimming took 3 bases from V and 9 from J; bases not matched to a gene: 8. This CDR3 spans 14 amino acids. As for this clonotype: Its antigen is as yet unknown.

TCRdb re-derived calls from the 5' RACE reads in MiXCR, one entry per CDR3 protein. The sample carries a few hundred thousand distinct CDR3 sequences, 15% to 20% recorded once. Study findings and constraints: Largely, contracting CD4+ clones fell within CM and EM, and contracting CD8+ clones within EMRA. Specificity for SARS-CoV-2 was not confirmed among the second-wave clones peaking on day 37.

This receptor was identified in a man aged 18 to 29 who had mild COVID-19 (a few samples of this study predate the infection). Cell type and time point are not known. What was sequenced was PBMCs or a T cell subset sorted from them (not recorded which). The genes are TRBV7-8 and TRBJ2-1; 7 nucleotides agree with TRBD2. The DNA of the CDR3 is TGTGCCAGCAGCTTGGTTGGCGGGGGTGCTGAGCAGTTCTTC. Amino acid sequence: CASSLVGGGAEQFF.